Shown below are 29 T cell receptor beta chains from a single sample sequenced in a study of Ad26.COV2.S vaccination and SARS-CoV-2 variants. Treatment of the sample: some 20 received Ad26.COV2.S at low or high dose, single or two shots; 5 received placebo; per-sample allocation not given. Day 63 following the first vaccine or placebo injection was when the samples were taken. Here immunoSEQ multiplex PCR was the method, and the copy in TCRdb shows in-frame clones only, minus some. The sample has approximately 360,000 clones, around four fifths seen once. Specimen: peripheral blood, collected in a trial of Ad26.COV2.S vaccine versus placebo. The receptors stem from a person between 18 and 65 years old who received the Ad26.COV2.S COVID-19 vaccine or a placebo.

The chain links TRBV27 to TRBJ2-7; 8 bases are shared with TRBD1. V lost 5 bases to trimming and J lost 6 bases; unmatched junction nucleotides: 6. From germline, CDR1 is MNHEY and CDR2 SMNVEV (reference sequence). This CDR3 spans 13 amino acids. DNA of the CDR3: TGTGCCAGCAGTCCAGGGGGCTCCGGCGAGCAGTACTTC. Protein product: CASSPGGSGEQYF.

This clone was detected only a few times. The V gene is TRBV6-6, the J gene TRBJ1-5, with a possible D match to TRBD1 (6 bases). Germline assignment: CDR1 MNHNY and CDR2 SVGAGI (reference sequence). Trimming took 8 bases from V and 1 from J, leaving 12 bases between them. The CDR3 has 14 residues. Written as DNA, the CDR3 is TGTGCCAGCCGAATAGGGGGAAGCAATCAGCCCCAGCATTTT. Its protein is CASRIGGSNQPQHF.

V and J are TRBV29-1 and TRBJ2-5; 7 bases are shared with TRBD2. The CDR3 loop spans 13 amino acids. V trimming: 8 bases; J trimming: 5 bases; junction bases outside the gene matches: 11. CDR1 and CDR2 from the germline V gene are SQVTM and ANQGSEA. This CDR3 reads CSTSGGNLETQYF. The CDR3 DNA follows: TGCAGCACCTCCGGGGGGAATTTGGAGACCCAGTACTTC.

The chain uses TRBV5-1 and TRBJ2-5; D is perhaps TRBD2 (5 bases). Trimming pared 0 bases from V and 5 bases from J, leaving 5 bases between. The CDR3 has 12 residues. Germline values: CDR1 SGHRS, CDR2 YFSETQ. CDR3 sequence reads: CASSLAGETQYF. For the CDR3, the DNA is TGCGCCAGCAGCTTGGCGGGGGAGACCCAGTACTTC.

The chain joins TRBV5-4 to TRBJ2-7; the match to TRBD1 covers 8 bases. There are 14 residues in the CDR3. CDR1 and CDR2 (germline): SGHNT, YYREEE (reference sequence). V lost 2 bases and J lost 9; bases outside the gene matches: 10. In nucleotides, the CDR3 is TGTGCCAGCAGCTTTGGACAGGGCCCTAGTACGCAGTACTTC. It codes for CASSFGQGPSTQYF. Full variable domain (outside the CDR3, taken from reference TRBV5-4 and TRBJ2-7): ETGVTQSPTHLIKTRGQQVTLRCSSQSGHNTVSWYQQALGQGPQFIFQYYREEENGRGNFPPRFSGLQFPNYSSELNVNALELDDSALYLCASSFGQGPSTQYFGPGTRLTVT.

The chain couples TRBV4-1 to TRBJ2-3; D is unclear. CDR1 is MGHRA, CDR2 YSYEKL, per germline. Trimming left V 1 base short and J 6 bases short, with 5 bases between. The CDR3 spans 12 residues. CDR3 loop: CASSQVRDTQYF. The CDR3 region has the DNA TGCGCCAGCAGCCAAGTTAGGGATACGCAGTATTTT.

As concerns this clone: The CDR3 does not close with the conserved phenylalanine or tryptophan, likely indicating a read error. The DNA is left out, because the CDR3 cannot be placed on it with certainty; the CDR3 is given as TCRdb lists it. The chain carries TRBV30 and TRBJ2-7; the listed D gene, TRBD1, was not tested against the DNA. Germline V lookup: CDR1 GTSNPN, CDR2 SVGIG (reference sequence). Including both end residues, the CDR3 is 14 amino acids long. The CDR3 sequence: CAWSPGTGASLRTA.

The V call is TRBV6-6, the J call TRBJ2-6, with D perhaps given as TRBD1 or TRBD2 (5 bases each). The CDR3 covers 17 residues. V was shortened by 5 bases and J by 2 bases, with 16 bases between the two germline ends. Germline values: CDR1 MNHNY, CDR2 SVGAGI (reference sequence). The CDR3 spells CASSQIEGRPGANVLTF. For the CDR3, the DNA is TGTGCCAGCAGTCAGATTGAGGGGAGACCTGGGGCCAACGTCCTGACTTTC.

The V and J genes are TRBV2 and TRBJ1-1, with 7 bases identical to TRBD1. CDR3 length equals 13 residues. The V gene's germline CDR1 is SNHLY and CDR2 FYNNEI. After removal of 6 bases from V and 1 base from J, the junction contained 2 bases not matched to a gene. The CDR3 DNA sequence: TGTGCCAGCAGGGGACAGCCGAACACTGAAGCTTTCTTT. Its translation is CASRGQPNTEAFF.

The rearrangement links TRBV6-1 to TRBJ2-5; D is undetermined. CDR1 and CDR2 (germline): MNHNS, SASEGT. V shed 3 bases and J shed 2 bases, with 7 bases lying between them. The CDR3 consists of 13 residues. This CDR3 is CASSEDPQETQYF. The CDR3 region has the DNA TGTGCCAGCAGTGAGGACCCACAAGAGACCCAGTACTTC.

The chain combines TRBV30 with TRBJ1-1; D remains unclear. The CDR3 spans 9 residues. Germline V gene sequence: CDR1 GTSNPN, CDR2 SVGIG (reference sequence). CDR3 region: CALRPEAFF. Written as DNA, the CDR3 is TGTGCTCTTCGTCCTGAAGCTTTCTTT. The full variable domain, in which reference TRBV30 and TRBJ1-1 provide the parts outside the CDR3, is SQTIHQWPATLVQPVGSPLSLECTVEGTSNPNLYWYRQAAGRGLQLLFYSVGIGQISSEVPQNLSASRPQDRQFILSSKKLLLSDSGFYLCALRPEAFFGQGTRLTVV.

This clone was picked up one time. This chain joins TRBV13 and TRBJ2-1, with a weak D call TRBD2 (6 bases). This CDR3 comprises 17 residues. Trimming removed 5 bases at V and 4 bases at J, with 21 bases between. The germline CDR1 and CDR2 sequences are PRHDT and FYEKMQ (reference sequence). CDR3 bases: TGTGCCAGCAGCACCTCCCGACTAGAAGTGGGGTACAATGAGCAGTTCTTC. Translating gives CASSTSRLEVGYNEQFF.

The chain has TRBV21-1 and TRBJ1-5. TRBV21-1 is recorded as a pseudogene. CDR3 length: 14 residues. The CDR3 region is CARLADISNQPQHF. In DNA form, the CDR3 reads TGTGCTAGGCTAGCCGATATCAGCAATCAGCCCCAGCATTTT.

This rearrangement joins TRBV4-3 to TRBJ1-5; D is undetermined. The CDR3 extends over 14 amino acids. Germline lookup yields CDR1 LGHNA and CDR2 YSLEER. Trimming cost V 1 base and J 5 bases, with 9 bases left between them. DNA for the CDR3: TGCGCCAGCAGCCAAGTTCCCGGGGATCAGCCCCAGCATTTT. Protein: CASSQVPGDQPQHF.

The chain uses TRBV25-1 and TRBJ1-1; no reliable D call. This CDR3 has 11 residues. Trimming stripped 4 bases from V and 5 bases from J, with 5 bases between. CDR1 is MGHDK, CDR2 SYGVNS, per germline. The CDR3 reads CASSGETEAFF. The CDR3 bases are TGTGCCAGCAGTGGTGAGACTGAAGCTTTCTTT.

The chain's CDR3 is CASSFGQGPTEAFF. CDR3 in DNA: TGTGCCAGTAGTTTCGGACAGGGGCCCACTGAAGCTTTCTTT. The chain couples TRBV19 to TRBJ1-1; 9 nucleotides match TRBD1. This CDR3 comprises 14 residues. Germline V gives CDR1 LNHDA, CDR2 SQIVND (reference sequence). The V and J ends lost 5 bases and 4 bases, in that order; junction bases with no gene match: 5.

The CDR3 here is CSAAGGLEAFF. The CDR3 DNA is TGCAGTGCTGCGGGGGGACTTGAAGCTTTCTTT. The V gene is TRBV20-1, the J gene TRBJ1-1, with D possibly matching TRBD1 (5 bases). The CDR3 runs to 11 residues. With 5 bases removed from V and 7 bases from J, the gap between germline ends came to 11 bases. CDR1 and CDR2 from the germline V gene are DFQATT and SNEGSKA (reference sequence).

V usage is TRBV7-3 and J usage is TRBJ2-7, with TRBD2 matching 8 bases. The germline CDR1 and CDR2 sequences are SGHTA and FQGTGA. The CDR3 loop spans 14 amino acids. The ends lost 5 bases at V and 4 bases at J; junction bases unmatched: 7. CDR3 residues: CASSPAGVGYEQYF. CDR3 bases: TGTGCCAGCAGCCCAGCGGGAGTCGGTTACGAGCAGTACTTC. The variable domain in full, completed from reference TRBV7-3 and TRBJ2-7, reads GAGVSQTPSNKVTEKGKYVELRCDPISGHTALYWYRQSLGQGPEFLIYFQGTGAADDSGLPNDRFFAVRPEGSVSTLKIQRTERGDSAVYLCASSPAGVGYEQYFGPGTRLTVT.

The chain recombines TRBV3-1 (or the pseudogene TRBV3-2) with TRBJ1-1; no firm D call. The length of the CDR3 is 15 residues. Per the germline V gene, CDR1 is LGHDT and CDR2 is YNNKEL (reference sequence). The V gene lost 4 bases and the J gene lost 3 bases, with 15 bases spanning the gap. In DNA, the CDR3 is TGTGCCAGCAGCCCCCGCGGAGGTGGGGACACTGAAGCTTTCTTT. It specifies CASSPRGGGDTEAFF.

This chain uses TRBV5-1 with TRBJ2-7; D possibly uses TRBD1 or TRBD2 (5 bases each). Trimming took off 3 bases at V and 0 bases at J, with 13 bases between the two ends. This CDR3 region has 15 residues. The germline CDR1 and CDR2 sequences are SGHRS and YFSETQ. CDR3 region: CASSWGTPGSYEQYF. DNA for the CDR3: TGCGCCAGCAGCTGGGGGACCCCGGGCTCCTACGAGCAGTACTTC. Drawing the rest from reference TRBV5-1 and TRBJ2-7, the complete variable domain is KAGVTQTPRYLIKTRGQQVTLSCSPISGHRSVSWYQQTPGQGLQFLFEYFSETQRNKGNFPGRFSGRQFSNSRSEMNVSTLELGDSALYLCASSWGTPGSYEQYFGPGTRLTVT.

The J gene is TRBJ1-1, the V gene TRBV7-2; 8 bases fit TRBD1. V trimming: 5 bases; J trimming: 6 bases; junction bases outside the gene matches: 11. The CDR3 runs 15 residues. From germline, CDR1 is SGHTA and CDR2 FQGNSA. CDR3 loop: CASSPSGGVYSEAFF. CDR3 sequence (DNA): TGTGCCAGCAGCCCGTCAGGGGGCGTTTACTCTGAAGCTTTCTTT.

V usage is TRBV6-5 and J usage is TRBJ1-2; D unresolved. Germline V gives CDR1 MNHEY, CDR2 SVGAGI. Trimming took off 4 bases at V and 2 bases at J, with 11 bases between the two ends. The CDR3 contains 14 residues. In nucleotides, the CDR3 is TGTGCCAGCAGTTTGACGACCGAAAACTATGGCTACACCTTC. This codes for CASSLTTENYGYTF.

The rearrangement joins TRBV9 to TRBJ1-2; D unresolved. The V and J ends lost 0 bases and 4 bases respectively, with 10 bases between them. Germline CDR1 is SGDLS and CDR2 is YYNGEE. The CDR3 loop spans 14 amino acids. The CDR3 nucleotides are TGTGCCAGCAGCGTAGGGGTCGTCGGCTATGGCTACACCTTC. The encoded protein is CASSVGVVGYGYTF.

This sequence joins TRBV30 and TRBJ2-3; a possible D gene is TRBD1 (5 bases). CDR1 and CDR2 (germline): GTSNPN, SVGIG (reference sequence). V was clipped by 2 bases and J by 2 bases, with 11 bases between them. CDR3 length equals 14 residues. CDR3 protein: CAWSRGGNTDTQYF. DNA of the CDR3: TGTGCCTGGAGTAGGGGCGGAAACACAGATACGCAGTATTTT.

J is TRBJ1-2 and V is TRBV15; D is unresolved. This CDR3 has 13 residues. The V gene lost 0 bases and the J gene lost 8 bases, with 10 bases spanning the gap. The V gene's germline CDR1 is LNHNV and CDR2 YYDKDF (reference sequence). CDR3 residues: CATSREPGGGYTF. The CDR3 DNA is TGTGCCACCAGCAGAGAACCGGGAGGAGGCTACACCTTC.

The V and J genes are TRBV27 and TRBJ1-2, with 11 positions matching TRBD1. Germline CDR1 reads MNHEY; CDR2 reads SMNVEV (reference sequence). The CDR3 is 15 residues long. Losses at the gene ends were 2 bases for V and 2 bases for J; bases not matched to a gene: 1. CDR3 protein: CASSLRTGGNYGYTF. The CDR3 DNA reads as TGTGCCAGCAGTTTACGGACAGGGGGCAACTATGGCTACACCTTC.

The V call is TRBV6-1, the J call TRBJ1-5; D gene uncertain. Per the germline V gene, CDR1 is MNHNS and CDR2 is SASEGT. The germline V and J ends were trimmed by 3 bases and 3 bases, with 15 bases remaining between them. This CDR3 is built from 16 residues. DNA of the CDR3: TGTGCCAGCAGTGAGTTGGCAGGTCCCCCCAATCAGCCCCAGCATTTT. This sequence encodes CASSELAGPPNQPQHF.

About this clone: The same CDR3 is also encoded by other DNA sequences in this sample. The V call is TRBV7-2, the J call TRBJ1-1, with no clear D. CDR3 size: 13 residues. The V end lost 2 bases, the J end lost 1 base, and 5 bases lay between the germline ends. Germline-derived CDR1 and CDR2 are SGHTA and FQGNSA. Here the CDR3 DNA reads TGTGCCAGCAGCTTATCGGGGAACACTGAAGCTTTCTTT. This gives the protein CASSLSGNTEAFF.

The DNA of the CDR3 is TGTGCCACCAGAAGACAGGGGCAAGGGGTGCAGTTCTTC. It encodes CATRRQGQGVQFF. The chain joins TRBV24-1 to TRBJ2-1; TRBD1 matches at 8 bases. Losses at the gene ends were 7 bases for V and 12 bases for J; bases not matched to a gene: 10. The CDR3 has 13 residues. Germline CDR1 and CDR2: KGHDR and SFDVKD.